Listed below are T cell receptor beta chains from one sample, sequenced in a study of T cell changes during pregnancy in multiple sclerosis. Sequenced by immunoSEQ multiplex PCR; TCRdb stores in-frame clones only, minus some. The data show under 60,000 clones, approximately 93% seen once. The sequences come from CD4+ T cells from peripheral blood mononuclear cells, collected in the third trimester of pregnancy. The origin of the receptors is a female donor with multiple sclerosis, enrolled in a pregnancy study. The CDR3 runs from the conserved cysteine through the conserved F or W. The D gene is left open where the match is weak. The size entry is marked missing in some rows and otherwise reads once, few, many or a size class.

j_call: TRBJ1-1; v_call: TRBV6-6; d_call: NA; clone_size: NA; cdr3_nt: TGTGCCAGCAGCCGGGGGAACACTGAAGCTTTCTTT; cdr3_aa: CASSRGNTEAFF
j_call: TRBJ1-5; v_call: TRBV28; d_call: NA; clone_size: NA; cdr3_nt: TGTGCCAGCAGTTCCCCTAGGGTGAGGGAATCAAGGAGCAATCAGCCCCAGCATTTT; cdr3_aa: CASSSPRVRESRSNQPQHF
j_call: TRBJ2-5; v_call: TRBV7-2; d_call: NA; clone_size: NA; cdr3_nt: TGTGCCAGCAGCCCGCGACAGATCCAAGAGACCCAGTACTTC; cdr3_aa: CASSPRQIQETQYF
j_call: TRBJ2-2; v_call: TRBV7-3; d_call: NA; clone_size: NA; cdr3_nt: TGTGCCAGCAGCAACACAGTGAACACCGGGGAGCTGTTTTTT; cdr3_aa: CASSNTVNTGELFF
j_call: TRBJ2-1; v_call: TRBV4-1; d_call: NA; clone_size: NA; cdr3_nt: TGCGCCAGCAGCCCTACTAGGGGGATTATGACCTACAATGAGCAGTTCTTC; cdr3_aa: CASSPTRGIMTYNEQFF
j_call: TRBJ2-7; v_call: TRBV5-4; d_call: TRBD2; clone_size: NA; cdr3_nt: TGTGCCAGCAGCCCGATAGGCGGGAGGGCCTTGGGCGAGCAGTACTTC; cdr3_aa: CASSPIGGRALGEQYF
j_call: TRBJ1-5; v_call: TRBV6-6; d_call: NA; clone_size: NA; cdr3_nt: TGTGCCAGCAACTCTCCGGGTTATAGTCAGCCCCAGCATTTT; cdr3_aa: CASNSPGYSQPQHF
j_call: TRBJ1-4; v_call: TRBV28; d_call: TRBD1; clone_size: NA; cdr3_nt: TGTGCCAGCAGGAAAGGACAGGCTAATAATGAAAAACTGTTTTTT; cdr3_aa: CASRKGQANNEKLFF
j_call: TRBJ1-5; v_call: TRBV19; d_call: NA; clone_size: NA; cdr3_nt: TGTGCCAGTAGTATTGGGCGACAGCCCCAGCATTTT; cdr3_aa: CASSIGRQPQHF
j_call: TRBJ1-1; v_call: TRBV29-1; d_call: TRBD1; clone_size: NA; cdr3_nt: TGCAGCGTTGCTCGGGGGACAGGGCTAAACACTGAAGCTTTCTTT; cdr3_aa: CSVARGTGLNTEAFF
j_call: TRBJ2-5; v_call: TRBV5-4; d_call: NA; clone_size: NA; cdr3_nt: TGTGCCAGCAGCTTGGACAGGGCCAACCAAGAGACCCAGTACTTC; cdr3_aa: CASSLDRANQETQYF
j_call: TRBJ2-1; v_call: TRBV6-1; d_call: TRBD2; clone_size: NA; cdr3_nt: TGTGCCAGCAGCGAGACCTTAGCGGGAGACAATGAGCAGTTCTTC; cdr3_aa: CASSETLAGDNEQFF
j_call: TRBJ2-3; v_call: TRBV5-1; d_call: TRBD1; clone_size: NA; cdr3_nt: TGCGCCAGCAGCTCGCAGGGGGCCGCAGATACGCAGTATTTT; cdr3_aa: CASSSQGAADTQYF
j_call: TRBJ1-6; v_call: TRBV5-4; d_call: NA; clone_size: NA; cdr3_nt: TGTGCCAGCAGCCACAATCTTCGGGATTCACCCCTCCACTTT; cdr3_aa: CASSHNLRDSPLHF
j_call: TRBJ1-1; v_call: TRBV7-8; d_call: NA; clone_size: NA; cdr3_nt: TGTGCCAGCAGCTTAGATCTCGGGGTAGCGGCTTTCTTT; cdr3_aa: CASSLDLGVAAFF
j_call: TRBJ2-1; v_call: TRBV6-5; d_call: TRBD2; clone_size: NA; cdr3_nt: TGTGCCAGCAGCTATAGCGGGGGGGAGGGCTTTGAGCAGTTCTTC; cdr3_aa: CASSYSGGEGFEQFF
j_call: TRBJ2-5; v_call: TRBV4-3; d_call: NA; clone_size: once; cdr3_nt: TGCGCCAGCAGCCTAAACGGAAGGGGAAACCAAGAGACCCAGTACTTC; cdr3_aa: CASSLNGRGNQETQYF
j_call: TRBJ1-4; v_call: TRBV2; d_call: NA; clone_size: NA; cdr3_nt: TGTGCCAGCAGTCAAACGGTGCACCCTAATGAAAAACTGTTTTTT; cdr3_aa: CASSQTVHPNEKLFF
j_call: TRBJ2-7; v_call: TRBV5-4; d_call: NA; clone_size: NA; cdr3_nt: TGTGCCAGCAGCTTGGAGGCAGGGCTGGCTTACGAGCAGTACTTC; cdr3_aa: CASSLEAGLAYEQYF
j_call: TRBJ2-5; v_call: TRBV5-8; d_call: TRBD1; clone_size: once; cdr3_nt: TGTGCCAGCAGCCCCAGGGGGAATCAAGAGACCCAGTACTTC; cdr3_aa: CASSPRGNQETQYF
j_call: TRBJ1-1; v_call: TRBV19; d_call: NA; clone_size: NA; cdr3_nt: TGTGCCAGTACCCCCGGCGGCAACGTGAACACTGAAGCTTTCTTT; cdr3_aa: CASTPGGNVNTEAFF
j_call: TRBJ2-1; v_call: TRBV29-1; d_call: TRBD1; clone_size: NA; cdr3_nt: TGCAGCGTTGAAGGACAGGGTAGGGGTGAGCAGTTCTTC; cdr3_aa: CSVEGQGRGEQFF
j_call: TRBJ2-2; v_call: TRBV29-1; d_call: NA; clone_size: NA; cdr3_nt: TGCAGCGGTGCCAGGGGCACCGGGGAGCTGTTTTTT; cdr3_aa: CSGARGTGELFF
j_call: TRBJ2-7; v_call: TRBV6-1; d_call: NA; clone_size: NA; cdr3_nt: TGTGCCAGCAGAACAAACTACGAGCAGTACTTC; cdr3_aa: CASRTNYEQYF
j_call: TRBJ1-1; v_call: TRBV6-1; d_call: NA; clone_size: NA; cdr3_nt: TGTGCCAGCAGGACCCGGGCCGGGGGCACTGAAGCTTTCTTT; cdr3_aa: CASRTRAGGTEAFF
j_call: TRBJ2-1; v_call: TRBV10-3; d_call: TRBD1; clone_size: NA; cdr3_nt: TGTGCCATCAGTGTGCAGGGGGCTAATGAGCAGTTCTTC; cdr3_aa: CAISVQGANEQFF
j_call: TRBJ2-1; v_call: TRBV6-4; d_call: NA; clone_size: NA; cdr3_nt: TGTGCCAGCCCCTGGAGTATGCGAATCACCCAAGATGAGCAGTTCTTC; cdr3_aa: CASPWSMRITQDEQFF
j_call: TRBJ2-2; v_call: TRBV28; d_call: NA; clone_size: NA; cdr3_nt: TGTGCCAGCAGTTTACGCCCCGGGAATGCCGGGGAGCTGTTTTTT; cdr3_aa: CASSLRPGNAGELFF
j_call: TRBJ1-4; v_call: TRBV5-1; d_call: NA; clone_size: NA; cdr3_nt: TGCGCCAGCAGCTGGGGGGGCAGGATTACTGAAAAACTGTTTTTT; cdr3_aa: CASSWGGRITEKLFF
j_call: TRBJ2-1; v_call: TRBV7-2; d_call: TRBD2; clone_size: NA; cdr3_nt: TGTGCCAGCAACCCCGGGACTAGCGCCTACAATGAGCAGTTCTTC; cdr3_aa: CASNPGTSAYNEQFF
j_call: TRBJ1-1; v_call: TRBV7-8; d_call: TRBD1; clone_size: NA; cdr3_nt: TGTGCCAGCAGCTCCAACAGGGGGCAGAGAACTGAAGCTTTCTTT; cdr3_aa: CASSSNRGQRTEAFF
j_call: TRBJ1-2; v_call: TRBV18; d_call: NA; clone_size: NA; cdr3_nt: TGTGCCAGCTCACCCCCAGGTGCTGGCTACACCTTC; cdr3_aa: CASSPPGAGYTF
j_call: TRBJ2-1; v_call: TRBV27; d_call: NA; clone_size: NA; cdr3_nt: TGTGCCAGCAGTTTAGGGCAGGGCAATGAGCAGTTCTTC; cdr3_aa: CASSLGQGNEQFF
j_call: TRBJ2-2; v_call: TRBV7-6; d_call: TRBD2; clone_size: NA; cdr3_nt: TGTGCCAGCAGCTTGGGACTAGCGGGGGTCACCGGGGAGCTGTTTTTT; cdr3_aa: CASSLGLAGVTGELFF
j_call: TRBJ2-7; v_call: TRBV7-8; d_call: TRBD1; clone_size: NA; cdr3_nt: TGTGCCAGCAGCGCCGGGACAGGGAAAAACTACGAGCAGTACTTC; cdr3_aa: CASSAGTGKNYEQYF
j_call: TRBJ1-2; v_call: TRBV6-5; d_call: NA; clone_size: NA; cdr3_nt: TGTGCCAGCAGTACCTGGGACACCCCTACCGGTGGCTACACCTTC; cdr3_aa: CASSTWDTPTGGYTF
j_call: TRBJ1-1; v_call: TRBV6-1; d_call: NA; clone_size: NA; cdr3_nt: TGTGCCAGCAAGGGGATATTAAACACTGAAGCTTTCTTT; cdr3_aa: CASKGILNTEAFF
j_call: TRBJ2-5; v_call: TRBV19; d_call: TRBD1; clone_size: NA; cdr3_nt: TGTGCCAGTAGGGCTGACAGGGGGCAAAGAGAAGAAACCCAGTACTTC; cdr3_aa: CASRADRGQREETQYF
j_call: TRBJ2-1; v_call: TRBV4-1; d_call: NA; clone_size: NA; cdr3_nt: TGCGCCAGCAGCCAAGTCCCAGCCCAGAGCCTCCAGGGTGAGCAGTTCTTC; cdr3_aa: CASSQVPAQSLQGEQFF
j_call: TRBJ1-2; v_call: TRBV10-1; d_call: TRBD1; clone_size: NA; cdr3_nt: TGCGCCAGCAGTGAGGAGCAGGCACAGGGGGCCAGAGGCTACACCTTC; cdr3_aa: CASSEEQAQGARGYTF
j_call: TRBJ2-2; v_call: TRBV30; d_call: TRBD2; clone_size: NA; cdr3_nt: TGTGCCTGGAGCCGCGGGACTACGAACACCGGGGAGCTGTTTTTT; cdr3_aa: CAWSRGTTNTGELFF
j_call: TRBJ1-2; v_call: TRBV5-6; d_call: NA; clone_size: NA; cdr3_nt: TGTGCCAGCAGCTCGGACAGCCTCTATGGCTACACCTTC; cdr3_aa: CASSSDSLYGYTF
j_call: TRBJ1-6; v_call: TRBV19; d_call: NA; clone_size: NA; cdr3_nt: TGTGCCAGTAGTCGACTCAGCTCCTATAATTCACCCCTCCACTTT; cdr3_aa: CASSRLSSYNSPLHF
j_call: TRBJ2-7; v_call: TRBV20-1; d_call: TRBD1; clone_size: NA; cdr3_nt: TGCAGTCCCAGGGGGCAAGACGAGCAGTACTTC; cdr3_aa: CSPRGQDEQYF
j_call: TRBJ2-5; v_call: TRBV5-5; d_call: TRBD1; clone_size: NA; cdr3_nt: TGTGCCAGCAGATCCGGACAGGGGATACAGACCCAGTACTTC; cdr3_aa: CASRSGQGIQTQYF
j_call: TRBJ2-5; v_call: TRBV9; d_call: NA; clone_size: NA; cdr3_nt: TGTGCCAGCAGCTTATCCTATAGTGATTTAGAGACCCAGTACTTC; cdr3_aa: CASSLSYSDLETQYF
j_call: TRBJ2-1; v_call: TRBV25-1; d_call: TRBD2; clone_size: NA; cdr3_nt: TGTGCCAGCAGTGGGGGACTAGCGGGAGGGCCATCCAATGAGCAGTTCTTC; cdr3_aa: CASSGGLAGGPSNEQFF
j_call: TRBJ1-6; v_call: TRBV10-3; d_call: NA; clone_size: NA; cdr3_nt: TGTGCCTCGGCGGGAAGTAATTCACCCCTCCACTTT; cdr3_aa: CASAGSNSPLHF
j_call: TRBJ1-2; v_call: TRBV5-5; d_call: NA; clone_size: NA; cdr3_nt: TGTGCCAGCAGCTTGGCCCGACAGAACTATGGCTACACCTTC; cdr3_aa: CASSLARQNYGYTF
j_call: TRBJ1-1; v_call: TRBV25-1; d_call: TRBD1; clone_size: NA; cdr3_nt: TGTGCCAGCAGTGACCGAGGGACAGTGAACACTGAAGCTTTCTTT; cdr3_aa: CASSDRGTVNTEAFF